This note documents a single T cell receptor beta chain sequence. This clonotype was seen a few times. Its specific antigen is unknown. Qualities for individual bases were not recorded, and no much larger clone is one base off. These data belong to a study of post-analysis software for immune sequencing data (dated by TCRdb to the mid-2010s). Turning to the overall study: Relapsing-remitting, secondary progressive and progressive-relapsing multiple sclerosis were recorded as disease courses, and subtype annotation was lacking for some patients. The patient repertoires were compared against approximately eleven previously published healthy control repertoires obtained from donors aged roughly 6 to 26 years. A subset of samples was prepared in parallel using single-end sample barcoding, then pooled and co-amplified after Illumina adapter ligation.

Library preparation was by PCR. This sample was sequenced with an Illumina HiSeq 2500. To reduce PCR and sequencing biases, unique molecular identifiers were built into the TCR beta cDNA libraries. Approximately 500,000 cDNA molecules were obtained per 1 to 10 million input T cells, so each molecule approximated one T cell. Patient libraries were prepared and sequenced with the same protocol used for the earlier healthy control dataset. Samples belonging to the same batch were prepared together, multiplexed and sequenced on a shared HiSeq lane. Per the original workflow: Raw barcoded reads were processed with MIGEC, discarding single-read molecular identifier groups before consensus assembly and CDR3 extraction. VDJtools was used for post-analysis of the clonotype tables, with diversity normalized by down-sampling every dataset to the smallest sample size. In repertoire overlap clustering, CDR3 amino acid sequences, but not nucleotide sequences, were matched to correct batch-related cross-sample contamination. TCRdb trimmed public reads at Q25 via fastp, called clones via MiXCR and kept in-frame beta chains. Rows matching on CDR3 protein sequence are summarized as one entry with the most common DNA and genes. V and J calls and clone size were set by TCRdb, not the authors. The sample contains some 690,000 distinct CDR3 sequences, 55% to 60% of them found a single time. The ten largest account for about 11% of the sample.

Summary of the overall study and its limitations: About five TRBV segments, including TRBV5-6, TRBV5-1 and TRBV20-1, were significantly more frequent in patients than controls. Significantly lower normalized Chao1 diversity was found in multiple sclerosis patients than in controls, suggesting substantial peripheral T-cell clonal expansion. Strong co-clustering of samples prepared in the same batch was shown by direct clustering with F measure, prompting a batch-effect correction. The control group was slightly older than the multiple sclerosis patient group.

Relative to germline, V is 1 base shorter and J is 4 bases shorter, with 13 bases between their ends. CDR1 and CDR2 (DFQATT, SNEGSKA) derive from the germline V gene (reference sequence). Spanning cysteine to phenylalanine, the CDR3 consists of 14 amino acids. The retained sequence is limited to the CDR3, 42 bases, with the frame set at the first base. To demonstrate the VDJtools post-analysis software, the study profiled TCR beta repertoires from the peripheral blood of about 13 young patients with multiple sclerosis. Multiple sclerosis patients were children and adolescents aged about 6 to 15 years.

This receptor chain uses TRBV20-1 and TRBJ2-5, with the D segment possibly TRBD1 or TRBD2, each aligning over 6 bases. Sequenced material: blood. The clonotype was recovered from a girl aged 2 to 10 with multiple sclerosis. The CDR3 reads CSARAGGQRETQYF. The DNA sequence is TGCAGTGCTAGAGCCGGGGGCCAACGAGAGACCCAGTACTTC.